This T cell receptor beta chain was identified in a study of cytomegalovirus exposure and HLA in healthy donors. Comment on this clone: Antigen: not known.

Trimming pared 10 bases from V and 4 bases from J, leaving 13 bases between. This CDR3 has 12 residues. The germline gives CDR1 SGHTA, CDR2 FQGNSA. Study results and limitations: The majority of TCR sequences were rare, yet some public TCRs appeared in many donors. Later, an analysis showed that TCR beta chains associated with HLA were more clonally expanded than others that were equally common. It was reportedly the case that the classifier diagnosed cytomegalovirus status with high specificity and sensitivity. Some V segments (TRBV6-2 and TRBV6-3 among them) were excluded as indistinguishable.

Both 60 Vbeta primers and 13 Jbeta primers went into the PCR. Measured with immunoSEQ multiplex PCR; TCRdb has only the in-frame clones, and not every one. This sample lists 170,000 or so clones; its ten largest clones have around 1.9%. The chain links TRBV7-2 to TRBJ1-1, with D maybe TRBD1 (6 bases). Specimen: PBMCs. This sequence was found in a man younger than 45 in good health and CMV-seronegative. In DNA, the CDR3 is TGTGCCATACAGGGCTGGGGCACTGAAGCTTTCTTT. It encodes CAIQGWGTEAFF.